This TCR beta chain was obtained from a study of T-cell memory formation after mild COVID-19. Whole-study context: The study found TCR clusters largely donor specific.

Remarks on this clonotype: Its antigen remains unidentified.

TCRdb reprocessed the 5' RACE reads with MiXCR, giving one entry per CDR3 protein. Of 400,000 to 450,000 distinct CDR3 sequences in the sample, about a sixth were seen once. Overall study findings and caveats: Contracting clones from day 15 to 85 had balanced CD4/CD8; later expanders favoured CD4+.

V dropped 5 bases and J dropped 3; count of bases not matched to a gene: 11. Germline V CDR1 and CDR2: SGHTA, FQGNSA. The CDR3 covers 18 residues. V usage is TRBV7-2 and J usage is TRBJ2-3; 13 positions match TRBD2. The sequenced material came from PBMCs or a T cell subset sorted from them (not recorded which). The receptor was derived from a man between 18 and 35 years old who had mild COVID-19 (a few samples of this study predate the infection). Cell type and time point are not known. The CDR3 protein is CASSPLAGGLNRTDTQYF. CDR3 coding DNA: TGTGCCAGCAGCCCACTAGCGGGGGGGCTTAATCGGACAGATACGCAGTATTTT. Drawing the rest from reference TRBV7-2 and TRBJ2-3, the complete variable domain is GAGVSQSPSNKVTEKGKDVELRCDPISGHTALYWYRQSLGQGLEFLIYFQGNSAPDKSGLPSDRFSAERTGGSVSTLTIQRTQQEDSAVYLCASSPLAGGLNRTDTQYFGPGTRLTVL.